The 27 T cell receptor beta chains presented below share a single source sample, sequenced in a study of T cells in Graves' hyperthyroidism and ophthalmopathy (dated 2019 in TCRdb). The library was built by means of multiplex PCR. Reads for this sample came from an Illumina HiSeq 2000. The TCR beta CDR3 regions were amplified from RNA transcripts. For the first round of RT-PCR on the TCR CDR3, the HTBI primer set was used together with the Qiagen OneStep RT-PCR kit. Using fastp at Q25 and MiXCR, TCRdb reprocessed the public reads and kept productive beta chains. Records with the same CDR3 protein are collapsed into one entry carrying the most frequent genes and DNA. The sample table holds around 400,000 distinct CDR3 sequences, of which around 16% were seen once. The leading ten clones occupy 25% to 35% of the sample. The sample consisted of blood. These receptors all come from a woman aged 18-30 years with Graves' hyperthyroidism that later progressed to Graves' ophthalmopathy.

Ten or more counts support this clonotype. The V call is TRBV12-5, the J call TRBJ1-1; D possibly corresponds to TRBD1 (6 bases). Germline CDR1 reads LGHNT; CDR2 reads FRNRAP. CDR3 length equals 13 residues. V lost 6 bases and J lost 1, with 9 bases in between. CDR3 sequence reads: CASGMDRNTEAFF. The CDR3 DNA reads as TGTGCTAGTGGAATGGACAGGAACACTGAAGCTTTCTTT.

In its sample, this clonotype was seen many times. V gene TRBV28 combines with J gene TRBJ1-2; D remains ambiguous. The V gene's germline CDR1 is MDHEN and CDR2 SYDVKM. This CDR3 is 13 amino acids long. V gave up 6 bases and J gave up 4 bases, with 12 bases separating them. CDR3 nucleotide sequence: TGTGCCAGCAGCCCCCAGAGAGTCTATGGCTACACCTTC. Residues: CASSPQRVYGYTF.

This clonotype was counted once. The chain couples TRBV5-1 to TRBJ2-1; the match to TRBD2 covers 9 bases. V was pared by 4 bases and J by 8 bases, with 10 bases of the junction left unmatched. The CDR3 has 15 residues. CDR1 and CDR2 (germline): SGHRS, YFSETQ. The CDR3, as DNA: TGCGCCAGCAGCCGCCTACCTAGCGGGATCGATGAGCAGTTCTTC. Encoded protein: CASSRLPSGIDEQFF.

This chain uses TRBV27 with TRBJ1-2; D gene unclear. Germline-derived CDR1 and CDR2 are MNHEY and SMNVEV (reference sequence). V shed 2 bases and J shed 6 bases, with 13 bases lying between them. This CDR3 comprises 14 residues. In DNA, the CDR3 is TGTGCCAGCAGTTTAACGGCCAAGGGTAATGGCTACACCTTC. Residues: CASSLTAKGNGYTF.

This clonotype was seen at least ten times. The chain couples TRBV30 to TRBJ1-2; the D is unclear. The CDR3 extends over 17 amino acids. V lost 0 bases to trimming and J lost 1 base, with 18 bases between them. The germline gives CDR1 GTSNPN, CDR2 SVGIG (reference sequence). This chain's CDR3 is CAWSVGGLNWNNYGYTF. As DNA, the CDR3 is TGTGCCTGGAGTGTAGGAGGCCTCAATTGGAATAACTATGGCTACACCTTC.

This clonotype was detected many times. The CDR3 protein is CASSLAVLAGVNEQFF. DNA of the CDR3: TGCGCCAGCAGCTTGGCCGTTCTAGCGGGAGTCAATGAGCAGTTCTTC. The chain uses TRBV5-1 and TRBJ2-1, with 10 positions matching TRBD2. From germline, CDR1 is SGHRS and CDR2 YFSETQ. After removal of 0 bases from V and 6 bases from J, the junction contained 6 bases not matched to a gene. The CDR3 contains 16 residues.

This clonotype was recorded a few times. V gene TRBV20-1 combines with J gene TRBJ2-5; TRBD2 matches at 8 bases. Trimming cost V 6 bases and J 1 base; bases outside gene matches: 10. CDR1 and CDR2 from the germline V gene are DFQATT and SNEGSKA (reference sequence). The CDR3 consists of 15 residues. The DNA of the CDR3 is TGCAGTGCAGCGGGGGAGAGGGGCCGCCAAGAGACCCAGTACTTC. As protein: CSAAGERGRQETQYF.

This clonotype was counted a few times. The chain recombines TRBV20-1 with TRBJ1-6, with TRBD1 identical over 8 bases. The CDR3 runs to 16 residues. Germline V gene sequence: CDR1 DFQATT, CDR2 SNEGSKA (reference sequence). The V segment lost 0 bases and the J segment 10 bases; nucleotides outside the gene matches: 11. The CDR3 region is CSARDVSTGGESPLHF. In DNA form, the CDR3 reads TGCAGTGCTAGAGACGTTAGTACAGGGGGGGAGTCACCCCTCCACTTT.

The chain employs TRBV7-9 and TRBJ2-1, with TRBD2 as a possible D gene (7 bases). CDR1 and CDR2 (germline): SEHNR, FQNEAQ (reference sequence). Trimming stripped 2 bases from V and 15 bases from J, with 20 bases between. The CDR3 is 14 residues long. CDR3 DNA: TGTGCCAGCAGCTTATCGGAGGGGGGGGTCTTCCGGTTCTTC. Protein: CASSLSEGGVFRFF. Complete variable domain (other parts from reference TRBV7-9 and TRBJ2-1): DTGVSQNPRHKITKRGQNVTFRCDPISEHNRLYWYRQTLGQGPEFLTYFQNEAQLEKSRLLSDRFSAERPKGSFSTLEIQRTEQGDSAMYLCASSLSEGGVFRFFGPGTRLTVL.

The chain recombines TRBV7-9 with TRBJ2-3, with 9 bases matching TRBD2. CDR3 size: 20 residues. Per the germline V gene, CDR1 is SEHNR and CDR2 is FQNEAQ (reference sequence). J was trimmed by 8 bases and V by 8 bases; bases with no gene match: 29. The CDR3 nucleotides read TGTGCCAGCTCCCCGCTTCTTCAGGGACAGTTTAGCGGGAGTTGGGGTACGCAGTATTTT. This codes for CASSPLLQGQFSGSWGTQYF.

This clonotype came up many times. This chain joins TRBV27 and TRBJ2-7, with TRBD2 matching over 8 bases. This CDR3 has 16 amino acids. Germline CDR1 MNHEY, CDR2 SMNVEV (reference sequence). After removal of 9 bases from V and 0 bases from J, the junction contained 13 bases not matched to a gene. The CDR3 region has the DNA TGTGCCAGTCAACGATCGCTAGCGGGCCTCTCCTACGAGCAGTACTTC. Protein sequence: CASQRSLAGLSYEQYF.

The chain uses TRBV25-1 and TRBJ2-7; unclear D gene. The germline V gene has CDR1 MGHDK and CDR2 SYGVNS. CDR3 length: 12 residues. V gave up 10 bases and J gave up 3 bases, with 13 bases separating them. This chain's CDR3 is CATAVSYYEQYF. The CDR3 DNA reads as TGTGCCACCGCAGTGTCGTACTACGAGCAGTACTTC.

At least ten counts were recorded for this clonotype. The V call is TRBV6-2 or TRBV6-3, the J call TRBJ1-5, with 7 bases fitting TRBD1. CDR3 length equals 15 residues. V trimming: 5 bases; J trimming: 3 bases; junction bases outside the gene matches: 7. Germline loops: CDR1 MNHEY, CDR2 SVGEGT. The CDR3 sequence: CASSAGTAINQPQHF. The CDR3 nucleotides read TGTGCCAGCAGTGCCGGGACAGCGATCAATCAGCCCCAGCATTTT.

This clonotype was detected ten times or more. The V and J genes are TRBV7-2 and TRBJ2-3; 8 bases are a match to TRBD2. This CDR3 is built from 20 residues. V dropped 4 bases and J dropped 0; count of bases not matched to a gene: 18. The V gene's germline CDR1 is SGHTA and CDR2 FQGNSA. The CDR3 DNA is TGTGCCAGCAGCTCTGCTTCTAGCGGGCACCCTTTTACTAGCACAGATACGCAGTATTTT. As protein: CASSSASSGHPFTSTDTQYF.

The V and J genes are TRBV28 and TRBJ1-5; 9 bases map to TRBD1. V lost 8 bases and J lost 4; bases outside the gene matches: 18. The CDR3 totals 18 residues. The germline V gene encodes CDR1 MDHEN and CDR2 SYDVKM. This CDR3 reads CASHYTYATGGGNQPQHF. The CDR3 DNA sequence: TGTGCCAGCCACTATACGTATGCGACAGGGGGAGGGAATCAGCCCCAGCATTTT.

The rearrangement uses TRBV20-1 and TRBJ1-2; 7 bases agree with TRBD1. The germline gives CDR1 DFQATT, CDR2 SNEGSKA (reference sequence). The V gene end was trimmed by 6 bases and the J gene end by 0 bases; junction bases not matched to a gene: 7. There are 14 residues in the CDR3. As DNA, the CDR3 is TGCAGTGCGCCGGACAGGCTCTCTAACTATGGCTACACCTTC. It yields the protein CSAPDRLSNYGYTF.

The V and J genes are TRBV10-3 and TRBJ2-1, with TRBD2 matching 9 bases. Per the germline V gene, CDR1 is ENHRY and CDR2 is SYGVKD. The CDR3 has 13 amino acids. The trim removed 8 bases at V and 7 bases at J, leaving 6 bases unmatched. The CDR3 loop reads CAIRTSALNEQFF. The CDR3 DNA reads as TGTGCCATCCGGACTAGCGCATTAAATGAGCAGTTCTTC.

There are many counts of this clonotype. The chain combines TRBV7-2 with TRBJ2-7; 9 nucleotides match TRBD2. The CDR3 covers 18 residues. V was clipped by 1 base and J by 1 base; unmatched bases: 11. Germline CDR1 SGHTA, CDR2 FQGNSA. The CDR3 DNA is TGTGCCAGCAGCTTAGATCGGGGACTGAGCGGGAGGTCCTACGAGCAGTACTTC. It specifies CASSLDRGLSGRSYEQYF.

A few counts support this clonotype. The chain recombines TRBV25-1 with TRBJ1-1; D remains unclear. This CDR3 contains 12 residues. V was cut by 5 bases and J by 4 bases, with 8 bases left in between. In germline, CDR1 is MGHDK, CDR2 SYGVNS. This chain's CDR3 is CASSWGSTEAFF. The CDR3 DNA reads TGTGCCAGCAGTTGGGGATCCACTGAAGCTTTCTTT.

This chain joins TRBV4-3 and TRBJ2-3; D is perhaps TRBD2 (6 bases). CDR3 length: 16 residues. Germline CDR1 is LGHNA and CDR2 is YSLEER. Trimming shortened V by 5 bases and J by 0 bases, and 15 bases separated the two germline ends. The CDR3: CASSNGGQASTDTQYF. The CDR3 DNA is TGCGCCAGCAGCAACGGGGGTCAGGCTAGCACAGATACGCAGTATTTT.

This clonotype was found a few times. CDR3 protein: CAIGGRDYNEQFF. The CDR3 coding sequence is TGTGCCATCGGCGGGAGGGACTACAATGAGCAGTTCTTC. The chain links TRBV6-1 to TRBJ2-1, with TRBD2 matching 9 bases. Germline V gene lookup returns CDR1 MNHNS and CDR2 SASEGT. V was pared by 10 bases and J by 3 bases, with 4 bases of the junction left unmatched. CDR3 length: 13 amino acids.

This clonotype was picked up a small number of times. This chain uses TRBV20-1 with TRBJ2-1; tentative D call: TRBD2 (6 bases). Trimming shortened V by 0 bases and J by 10 bases, and 13 bases separated the two germline ends. Germline loops: CDR1 DFQATT, CDR2 SNEGSKA (reference sequence). The length of the CDR3 is 13 residues. The CDR3 nucleotides are TGCAGTGCTAGAGACGGAGGGGCCGGGGAGCAGTTCTTC. It encodes CSARDGGAGEQFF.

This chain joins TRBV6-1 and TRBJ2-1; TRBD1 matches 8 bases. The CDR3 extends over 18 amino acids. Germline values: CDR1 MNHNS, CDR2 SASEGT. Losses at the gene ends were 6 bases for V and 6 bases for J; bases not matched to a gene: 19. CDR3 amino acids: CASRDRALGAFVGNEQFF. CDR3 bases: TGTGCCAGCAGGGACAGGGCGTTAGGCGCGTTTGTGGGCAATGAGCAGTTCTTC.

This clonotype was counted many times. The chain uses TRBV6-1 and TRBJ2-7; 10 positions agree with TRBD2. This CDR3 has 15 amino acids. Germline V lookup: CDR1 MNHNS, CDR2 SASEGT. Trimming removed 6 bases from V and 0 bases from J; junction bases left unmatched: 5. In DNA form, the CDR3 reads TGTGCCAGCAGATTTAGCGGGGGGAGCTCCTACGAGCAGTACTTC. The encoded protein is CASRFSGGSSYEQYF.

This clonotype was observed many times. V and J are TRBV18 and TRBJ1-1, with D unclear. Germline V lookup: CDR1 KGHSH, CDR2 LQKENI. This CDR3 comprises 14 residues. V was cut by 3 bases and J by 6 bases, with 14 bases left in between. This CDR3 reads CASSPGRPSPEAFF. The CDR3 coding sequence is TGTGCCAGCTCACCGGGCAGGCCCTCGCCTGAAGCTTTCTTT.

This clonotype was found many times. This chain links TRBV11-2 with TRBJ2-3; D remains ambiguous. Trimming shortened V by 6 bases and J by 5 bases, and 9 bases separated the two germline ends. CDR3 size: 12 residues. Per the germline V gene, CDR1 is SGHAT and CDR2 is FQNNGV. The CDR3 spells CASSRGEDTQYF. The CDR3 nucleotides read TGTGCCAGCAGTCGAGGTGAAGATACGCAGTATTTT.

Many counts were recorded for this clonotype. This chain joins TRBV20-1 and TRBJ2-5; TRBD1 matches 7 bases. Trimming took 6 bases from V and 3 from J; bases not matched to a gene: 7. This CDR3 region has 13 residues. Germline V CDR1 and CDR2: DFQATT, SNEGSKA (reference sequence). CDR3 region: CSATGTAKETQYF. CDR3 in DNA: TGCAGTGCCACTGGGACAGCGAAAGAGACCCAGTACTTC.